A single sample gave rise to the 4 T cell receptor beta chains below, sequenced in a study of shared clonotypes between healthy human individuals. Sequencing used immunoSEQ multiplex PCR; TCRdb keeps in-frame clones, though not all of them. The sample contains 550,000 to 700,000 clones, roughly 72% of which appear only once. The material sequenced was memory CD4+ T cells sorted from blood. Subset reported: CD45RA-negative fraction. These TCRs come from a woman aged 30 to 39 in good health.

The CDR3 DNA reads as TGTGCCACCAAACGGAGGGATGGTTCAGATACGCAGTATTTT. This codes for CATKRRDGSDTQYF. The chain uses TRBV30 and TRBJ2-3; perhaps TRBD2 as D (6 bases). This CDR3 is 14 amino acids long. Trimming took off 8 bases at V and 4 bases at J, with 19 bases between the two ends. Germline CDR1 GTSNPN, CDR2 SVGIG (reference sequence).

This clone was found a few times. The chain links TRBV7-9 to TRBJ2-7; D remains unclear. V was shortened by 5 bases and J by 7 bases, with 12 bases between the two germline ends. The germline gives CDR1 SEHNR, CDR2 FQNEAQ (reference sequence). The CDR3 totals 12 residues. CDR3 bases: TGTGCCAGCAGCCCCTACATTGAGGAGCAGTACTTC. Translating gives CASSPYIEEQYF. Combining the CDR3 with reference TRBV7-9 and TRBJ2-7 gives the whole variable domain DTGVSQNPRHKITKRGQNVTFRCDPISEHNRLYWYRQTLGQGPEFLTYFQNEAQLEKSRLLSDRFSAERPKGSFSTLEIQRTEQGDSAMYLCASSPYIEEQYFGPGTRLTVT.

There are a few counts of this clone. The chain joins TRBV19 to TRBJ1-5, with 7 bases lining up with TRBD1. CDR3 length: 15 amino acids. Trimming cost V 8 bases and J 3 bases; bases outside gene matches: 10. Germline CDR1 is LNHDA and CDR2 is SQIVND (reference sequence). CDR3 nucleotides: TGTGCCAGTTTAAGCCGACAGGGAAACAATCAGCCCCAGCATTTT. Protein product: CASLSRQGNNQPQHF.

J is TRBJ2-7 and V is TRBV10-3, with a possible D match to TRBD2 (5 bases). The CDR3 is made up of 15 amino acids. Germline lookup yields CDR1 ENHRY and CDR2 SYGVKD. The V gene lost 4 bases and the J gene lost 2 bases, with 15 bases spanning the gap. The DNA of the CDR3 is TGTGCCATCAGTGGGTCCGGGGAGTTTCCCTACGAGCAGTACTTC. The encoded protein is CAISGSGEFPYEQYF.